The 9 T cell receptor beta chains below were found in one sample sequenced in a study of identical twins. TCRdb ran MiXCR on the 5' RACE reads and lists one entry per CDR3 protein. The sample carries roughly 690,000 distinct CDR3 sequences, roughly 6.2% recorded once. Sequences were obtained from naive T cells sorted from blood. These receptors were taken from a young man in good health.

The J gene is TRBJ2-3, the V gene TRBV5-1; 7 nucleotides match TRBD1. J gave up 4 bases and V 4 bases, and 9 bases lay outside the gene matches. The CDR3 is 15 residues long. Germline assignment: CDR1 SGHRS and CDR2 YFSETQ. Here the CDR3 reads CASSLAGGMADTQYF. CDR3 bases: TGCGCCAGCAGCCTGGCAGGGGGTATGGCAGATACGCAGTATTTT.

This clonotype was picked up many times. The genes are TRBV12-3 or TRBV12-4 and TRBJ2-2; maybe TRBD2 (6 bases). CDR3 length equals 15 residues. Trimming shortened V by 6 bases and J by 4 bases, and 15 bases separated the two germline ends. CDR3 DNA sequence: TGTGCCAGCAGGGCTAGCGTAAATAGCACCGGGGAGCTGTTTTTT. Protein sequence: CASRASVNSTGELFF.

This clonotype was seen ten or more times. The chain is built from TRBV7-7 and TRBJ2-5, with D maybe TRBD1 (6 bases). Germline CDR1 SSHAT, CDR2 FNYEAQ (reference sequence). The CDR3 is made up of 11 amino acids. Trimming shortened V by 11 bases and J by 9 bases, and 16 bases separated the two germline ends. The CDR3 reads CAGSTGSPQYF. The CDR3 nucleotides read TGTGCCGGATCCACAGGGTCACCCCAGTACTTC. Full variable domain (remainder filled in from reference TRBV7-7 and TRBJ2-5): GAGVSQSPRYKVTKRGQDVTLRCDPISSHATLYWYQQALGQGPEFLTYFNYEAQPDKSGLPSDRFSAERPEGSISTLTIQRTEQRDSAMYRCAGSTGSPQYFGPGTRLLVL.

The chain uses TRBV7-3 and TRBJ2-1; D remains unclear. This CDR3 has 12 amino acids. Germline assignment: CDR1 SGHTA and CDR2 FQGTGA. The V end was cut by 5 bases, the J end by 9 bases, with 11 bases between. CDR3 sequence: CASSRTGGEQFF. CDR3 in DNA: TGTGCCAGCAGCCGAACGGGTGGTGAGCAGTTCTTC.

The chain links TRBV5-1 to TRBJ2-3; D unresolved. The germline V and J ends were trimmed by 0 bases and 2 bases, with 10 bases remaining between them. This CDR3 is 15 amino acids long. Germline V gene data show CDR1 as SGHRS and CDR2 as YFSETQ. In DNA form, the CDR3 reads TGCGCCAGCAGCTTGGACCCGGACCCCACAGATACGCAGTATTTT. Translation: CASSLDPDPTDTQYF.

The chain recombines TRBV20-1 with TRBJ2-1, with no clear D. V was pared by 7 bases and J by 6 bases, with 16 bases between. The length of the CDR3 is 13 residues. The germline V gene encodes CDR1 DFQATT and CDR2 SNEGSKA (reference sequence). The CDR3 sequence is CSVTSLRGNEQFF. The CDR3 DNA follows: TGCAGTGTTACATCTTTAAGAGGCAATGAGCAGTTCTTC.

The rearrangement links TRBV12-3 or TRBV12-4 to TRBJ2-3; 7 bases are a match to TRBD2. There are 16 residues in the CDR3. V was pared by 3 bases and J by 3 bases, with 9 bases of the junction left unmatched. CDR3 loop: CASSFAGRAPTDTQYF. The CDR3 nucleotides are TGTGCCAGCAGTTTTGCGGGGAGGGCCCCGACAGATACGCAGTATTTT.

This clonotype was detected many times. V gene TRBV5-1 combines with J gene TRBJ1-2, with 9 bases aligning to TRBD1. CDR1 and CDR2 (germline): SGHRS, YFSETQ. The junction had 5 bases not matched to a gene; V was cut back by 4 bases and J by 1 base. This CDR3 is 15 amino acids long. For the CDR3, the DNA is TGCGCCAGCAGCGGCGGACAGGGGAATAACTATGGCTACACCTTC. This encodes CASSGGQGNNYGYTF.

This clonotype was seen many times. The rearrangement joins TRBV12-3 or TRBV12-4 to TRBJ2-3, with 10 positions matching TRBD2. V shed 7 bases, J shed 3 bases, and the junction held 10 bases outside the gene matches. The CDR3 sequence is 16 residues long. The CDR3 sequence: CASTLGLAGVTDTQYF. The CDR3, as DNA: TGTGCCAGCACCTTAGGGCTAGCGGGAGTGACAGATACGCAGTATTTT.